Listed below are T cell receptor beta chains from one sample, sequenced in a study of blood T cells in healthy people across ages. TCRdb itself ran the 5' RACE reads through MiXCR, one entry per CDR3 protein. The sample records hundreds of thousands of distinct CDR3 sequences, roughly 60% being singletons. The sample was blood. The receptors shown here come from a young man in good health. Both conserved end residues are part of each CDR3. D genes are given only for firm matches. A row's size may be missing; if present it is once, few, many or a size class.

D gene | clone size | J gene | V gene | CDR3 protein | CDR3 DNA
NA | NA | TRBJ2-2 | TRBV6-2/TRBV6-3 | CASTWDSNTGELFF | TGTGCCAGCACCTGGGACTCGAACACCGGGGAGCTGTTTTTT
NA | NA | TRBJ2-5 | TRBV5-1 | CASSLTAPDRETQYF | TGCGCCAGCAGCTTGACCGCCCCCGACAGAGAGACCCAGTACTTC
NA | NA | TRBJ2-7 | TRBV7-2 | CASSLEQAVYEQYF | TGTGCCAGCAGCTTAGAACAGGCAGTCTACGAGCAGTACTTC
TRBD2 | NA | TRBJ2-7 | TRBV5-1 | CASSLTSGRLTYEQYF | TGCGCCAGCAGCTTGACTAGCGGGAGGCTAACCTACGAGCAGTACTTC
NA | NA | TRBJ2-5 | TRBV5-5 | CASSLGRALGDQETQYF | TGTGCCAGCAGCTTGGGTCGAGCTCTGGGGGACCAAGAGACCCAGTACTTC
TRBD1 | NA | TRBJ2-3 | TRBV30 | CAWSGTGYTDTQYF | TGTGCCTGGAGCGGGACAGGGTACACAGATACGCAGTATTTT
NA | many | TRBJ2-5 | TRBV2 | CASSEERTTQYF | TGTGCCAGCAGTGAAGAACGGACTACCCAGTACTTC
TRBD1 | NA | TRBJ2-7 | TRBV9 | CASSLRDREDEQYF | TGTGCCAGCAGCCTCCGGGACAGGGAGGACGAGCAGTACTTC
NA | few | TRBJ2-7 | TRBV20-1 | CSATPGVKAYEQYF | TGCAGTGCCACACCGGGAGTGAAAGCTTACGAGCAGTACTTC
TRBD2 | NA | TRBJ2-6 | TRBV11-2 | CASSSLAGGARGANVLTF | TGTGCCAGCAGCTCCCTAGCGGGGGGGGCACGAGGGGCCAACGTCCTGACTTTC
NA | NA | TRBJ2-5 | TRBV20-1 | CSAATGETQYF | TGCAGTGCCGCGACGGGAGAGACCCAGTACTTC
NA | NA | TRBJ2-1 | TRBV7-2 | CASSQPMGPNNEQFF | TGTGCCAGCAGCCAACCCATGGGGCCCAACAATGAGCAGTTCTTC
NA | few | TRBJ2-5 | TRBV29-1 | CSVRGYPQETQYF | TGCAGCGTTCGGGGGTACCCCCAAGAGACCCAGTACTTC
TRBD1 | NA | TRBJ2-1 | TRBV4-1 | CASSHYGTGVYEQFF | TGCGCCAGCAGCCACTATGGGACAGGGGTCTATGAGCAGTTCTTC
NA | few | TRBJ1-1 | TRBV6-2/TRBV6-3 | CASSVPRDTEAFF | TGTGCCAGCAGTGTTCCCCGGGACACTGAAGCTTTCTTT
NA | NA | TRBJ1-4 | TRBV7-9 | CASSLGQASDEKLFF | TGTGCCAGCAGCTTAGGGCAGGCAAGCGACGAAAAACTGTTTTTT
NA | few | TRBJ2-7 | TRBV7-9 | CASSSGLWAYEQYF | TGTGCCAGCAGCTCGGGACTGTGGGCCTACGAGCAGTACTTC
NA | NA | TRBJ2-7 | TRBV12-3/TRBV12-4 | CASSQAGLGYEQYF | TGTGCCAGCAGTCAAGCGGGTTTGGGTTACGAGCAGTACTTC
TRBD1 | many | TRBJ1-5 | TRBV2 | CASSEGQGARQPQHF | TGTGCCAGCAGCGAGGGACAGGGGGCTCGTCAGCCCCAGCATTTT
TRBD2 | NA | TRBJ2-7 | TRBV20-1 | CSAPKWGTTNYEQYF | TGCAGTGCCCCAAAGTGGGGGACTACTAACTACGAGCAGTACTTC
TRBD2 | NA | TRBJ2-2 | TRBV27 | CASSFRPVGAGGNTGELFF | TGTGCCAGCAGTTTCCGCCCCGTCGGGGCGGGGGGGAACACCGGGGAGCTGTTTTTT
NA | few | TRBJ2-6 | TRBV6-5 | CASSYRVGGANVLTF | TGTGCCAGCAGTTACAGGGTTGGTGGGGCCAACGTCCTGACTTTC
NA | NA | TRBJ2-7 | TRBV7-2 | CAGSLFGPTYEQYF | TGTGCCGGCAGCTTATTTGGGCCTACCTACGAGCAGTACTTC
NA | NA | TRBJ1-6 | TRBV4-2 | CASSQAGTNGDSPLHF | TGTGCCAGCAGCCAAGCTGGTACCAACGGAGATTCACCCCTCCACTTT
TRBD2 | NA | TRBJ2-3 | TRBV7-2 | CASSFGLAGASTDTQYF | TGTGCCAGCAGCTTTGGGTTAGCGGGGGCTAGCACAGATACGCAGTATTTT
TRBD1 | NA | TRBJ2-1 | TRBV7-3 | CASRQGTNEQFF | TGTGCCAGCAGACAGGGGACCAATGAGCAGTTCTTC
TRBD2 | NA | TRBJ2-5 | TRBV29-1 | CSVEPSGYQETQYF | TGCAGCGTTGAGCCTAGCGGGTACCAAGAGACCCAGTACTTC
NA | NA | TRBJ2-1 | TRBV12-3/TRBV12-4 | CASSFSPNEQFF | TGTGCCAGCAGTTTCAGTCCCAATGAGCAGTTCTTC
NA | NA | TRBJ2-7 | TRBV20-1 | CSALTGRSYEQYF | TGCAGTGCCCTGACAGGTAGATCCTACGAGCAGTACTTC
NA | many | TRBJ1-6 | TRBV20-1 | CSAVDSLYNSPLHF | TGCAGTGCCGTGGACAGCCTCTATAATTCACCCCTCCACTTT
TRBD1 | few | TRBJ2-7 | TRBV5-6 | CASSLDGQGYYEQYF | TGTGCCAGCAGCTTGGACGGACAGGGATACTACGAGCAGTACTTC
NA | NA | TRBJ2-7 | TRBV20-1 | CSAPTGTGYEQYF | TGCAGTGCGCCCACGGGGACGGGTTACGAGCAGTACTTC
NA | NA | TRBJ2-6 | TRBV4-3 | CASSQDLVAGANVLTF | TGCGCCAGCAGCCAAGATTTGGTAGCTGGGGCCAACGTCCTGACTTTC
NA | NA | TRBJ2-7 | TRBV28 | CASSIGQSSSYEQYF | TGTGCCAGCAGCATCGGACAGTCAAGCTCCTACGAGCAGTACTTC
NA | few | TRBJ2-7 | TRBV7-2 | CASSLVDGSYEQYF | TGTGCCAGCAGCTTAGTAGACGGTTCCTACGAGCAGTACTTC
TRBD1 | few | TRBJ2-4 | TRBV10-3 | CATGQGGLLAKNIQYF | TGTGCCACGGGACAGGGGGGACTCTTAGCCAAAAACATTCAGTACTTC
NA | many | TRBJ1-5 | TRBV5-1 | CASSPGTGSHSNQPQHF | TGCGCCAGCAGCCCAGGGACTGGGTCTCATAGCAATCAGCCCCAGCATTTT
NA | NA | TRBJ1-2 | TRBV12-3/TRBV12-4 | CASSLIAGAIYGYTF | TGTGCCAGCAGTTTGATTGCGGGGGCGATCTATGGCTACACCTTC
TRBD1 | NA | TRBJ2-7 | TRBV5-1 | CASSFADRETYEQYF | TGCGCCAGCAGCTTTGCTGACAGGGAGACCTACGAGCAGTACTTC
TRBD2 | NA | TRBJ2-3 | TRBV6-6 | CASSPWREDTQYF | TGTGCCAGCAGTCCCTGGCGGGAGGATACGCAGTATTTT
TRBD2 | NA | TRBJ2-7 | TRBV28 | CASSPMTSGNSYEQYF | TGTGCCAGCAGTCCTATGACTAGCGGGAACTCCTACGAGCAGTACTTC
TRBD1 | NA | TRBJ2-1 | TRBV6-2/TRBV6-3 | CASRQGAVSYDEQFF | TGTGCCAGCAGACAGGGGGCGGTTTCCTACGATGAGCAGTTCTTC
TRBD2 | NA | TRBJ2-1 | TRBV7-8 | CASSLTGGSSGGYEQFF | TGTGCCAGCAGCTTAACCGGTGGCTCTAGCGGGGGGTATGAGCAGTTCTTC
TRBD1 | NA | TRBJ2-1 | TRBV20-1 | CSARTGFHEQFF | TGCAGTGCTAGGACAGGGTTCCATGAGCAGTTCTTC
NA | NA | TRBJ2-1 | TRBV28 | CATGSHPYEQFF | TGTGCCACCGGATCTCACCCATATGAGCAGTTCTTC
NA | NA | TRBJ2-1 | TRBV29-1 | CSLQWAGAYNEQFF | TGCAGCCTTCAGTGGGCAGGGGCGTACAATGAGCAGTTCTTC
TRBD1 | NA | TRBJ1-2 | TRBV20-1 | CSAEPVQGNYGYTF | TGCAGTGCGGAGCCGGTACAGGGGAACTATGGCTACACCTTC
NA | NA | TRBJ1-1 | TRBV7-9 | CASKRLNTEAFF | TGTGCCAGCAAGCGGTTGAACACTGAAGCTTTCTTT
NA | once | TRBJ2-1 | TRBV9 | CASSAAQGPAYNEQFF | TGTGCCAGCAGCGCAGCACAGGGACCTGCCTACAATGAGCAGTTCTTC
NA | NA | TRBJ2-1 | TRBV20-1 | CSARDAGLVNEQFF | TGCAGTGCTAGAGACGCGGGGTTAGTCAATGAGCAGTTCTTC
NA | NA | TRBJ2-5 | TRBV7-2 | CASSLVTQGETQYF | TGTGCCAGCAGCTTAGTGACCCAGGGGGAGACCCAGTACTTC
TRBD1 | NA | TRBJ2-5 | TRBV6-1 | CASSETLMNRGETQYF | TGTGCCAGCAGTGAAACCCTTATGAACAGGGGAGAGACCCAGTACTTC
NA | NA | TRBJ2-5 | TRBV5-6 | CASSIDSRPREQYF | TGTGCCAGCAGCATTGACTCCCGCCCAAGGGAGCAGTACTTC
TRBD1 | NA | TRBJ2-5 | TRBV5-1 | CASSRTGWQETQYF | TGCGCCAGCAGCAGGACAGGTTGGCAAGAGACCCAGTACTTC
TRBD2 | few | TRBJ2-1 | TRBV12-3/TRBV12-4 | CASSFFAGGGYNEQFF | TGTGCCAGCAGTTTTTTCGCTGGCGGGGGGTACAATGAGCAGTTCTTC
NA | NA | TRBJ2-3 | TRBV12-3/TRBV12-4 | CASSFLAGTVTDTQYF | TGTGCCAGCAGTTTTTTGGCGGGGACTGTCACAGATACGCAGTATTTT
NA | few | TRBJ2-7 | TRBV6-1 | CASSDTSYEQYF | TGTGCCAGCAGTGACACTTCCTACGAGCAGTACTTC
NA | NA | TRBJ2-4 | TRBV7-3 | CASSLGGSWKNIQYF | TGTGCCAGCAGCTTAGGGGGGAGTTGGAAAAACATTCAGTACTTC